This entry lists 19 T cell receptor beta chains sequenced from one sample in a study of T-cell memory formation after mild COVID-19 (TCRdb year 2021). Library preparation was by 5' RACE. TCRdb lists the instrument as Illumina NovaSeq 6000. Using fastp at Q25 and MiXCR, TCRdb reprocessed the public reads and kept productive beta chains. Identical CDR3 protein sequences are pooled into one entry, listed with their most common genes and DNA. Recorded for this sample are 350,000 or so distinct CDR3 sequences; under 15% of them occurred a single time. About 20% of the sample belongs to the ten largest clones. The sample taken for sequencing was PBMCs or a T cell subset sorted from them (not recorded which). The receptors stem from a man between 18 and 29 years old who had mild COVID-19 (a few samples of this study predate the infection). The sample titles of this study are shuffled in the database, so cell type and time point are left out; the donor was told from shared clones.

This clonotype was detected a few times. The gene calls are TRBV6-2 or TRBV6-3 and TRBJ1-5; 7 nucleotides line up with TRBD1. The CDR3 runs 16 residues. CDR1 and CDR2 from the germline V gene are MNHEY and SVGEGT. The V and J ends lost 0 bases and 5 bases, in that order; junction bases with no gene match: 7. Here the CDR3 DNA reads TGTGCCAGCAGTTACTCGAAGGGGGCGGCGTATCAGCCCCAGCATTTT. Translated: CASSYSKGAAYQPQHF.

This clonotype was recorded at least ten times. The chain joins TRBV7-2 to TRBJ1-1, with D possibly TRBD1 on 5 matching bases. This CDR3 comprises 13 residues. Germline assignment: CDR1 SGHTA and CDR2 FQGNSA. V lost 1 base and J lost 6, with 9 bases in between. CDR3 loop: CASSLVWGAEAFF. CDR3 DNA: TGTGCCAGCAGCTTAGTTTGGGGGGCTGAAGCTTTCTTT.

J is TRBJ1-1 and V is TRBV5-1; D unresolved. CDR1 and CDR2 from the germline V gene are SGHRS and YFSETQ. This CDR3 has 13 residues. Trimming left V 4 bases short and J 1 base short, with 8 bases between. The CDR3 bases are TGCGCCAGCAGCGCGGCGGGGAACACTGAAGCTTTCTTT. It codes for CASSAAGNTEAFF.

This clonotype has ten or more counts. The chain uses TRBV12-3 or TRBV12-4 and TRBJ1-5, with 7 bases identical to TRBD1. The V segment lost 5 bases and the J segment 6 bases; nucleotides outside the gene matches: 7. The CDR3 runs to 14 residues. CDR3 sequence (DNA): TGTGCCAGCAGTACACAGGGGACTTTTCAGCCCCAGCATTTT. Protein sequence: CASSTQGTFQPQHF.

The V call is TRBV6-6, the J call TRBJ1-5; TRBD1 aligns across 8 bases. From germline, CDR1 is MNHNY and CDR2 SVGAGI (reference sequence). Trimming removed 6 bases from V and 5 bases from J; junction bases left unmatched: 15. The CDR3 is 17 amino acids. CDR3 nucleotide sequence: TGTGCCAGCAGCCTAGACCGGACAGGGACCTCCTATCAGCCCCAGCATTTT. It encodes CASSLDRTGTSYQPQHF.

This clonotype turned up a few times. The chain couples TRBV20-1 to TRBJ2-3; possible D gene TRBD2, 7 bases. From germline, CDR1 is DFQATT and CDR2 SNEGSKA (reference sequence). The CDR3 runs to 15 residues. Trimming left V 0 bases short and J 6 bases short, with 16 bases between. The CDR3 sequence is CSARDGRTAGDTQYF. The CDR3 coding sequence is TGCAGTGCTAGAGATGGTAGGACAGCGGGGGATACGCAGTATTTT.

This clonotype was counted only a few times. V is TRBV12-3 or TRBV12-4 and J is TRBJ1-3; no clear D. Deletions cut 7 bases from V and 0 bases from J, with 10 bases between. The CDR3 extends over 14 amino acids. The DNA for the CDR3 is TGTGCCAGCATCGATATCCACTCTGGAAACACCATATATTTT. It yields the protein CASIDIHSGNTIYF.

The sample holds many counts of this clonotype. The chain recombines TRBV11-2 with TRBJ2-7; TRBD2 might be the D (5 bases). Looked up from germline, CDR1 is SGHAT and CDR2 is FQNNGV. This CDR3 spans 13 amino acids. V shed 3 bases and J shed 4 bases, with 10 bases lying between them. CDR3 sequence (DNA): TGTGCCAGCAGCTTCGTTCCGGGATACGAGCAGTACGTC. Its protein is CASSFVPGYEQYV.

The V gene is TRBV7-9, the J gene TRBJ2-5, with D uncertain. V was clipped by 8 bases and J by 1 base, with 8 bases between them. The CDR3 loop spans 12 amino acids. Germline CDR1 SEHNR, CDR2 FQNEAQ (reference sequence). Here the CDR3 reads CASVDVQETQYF. As DNA, the CDR3 is TGTGCCAGCGTGGACGTCCAAGAGACCCAGTACTTC. The variable domain in full, with the rest retrieved from reference TRBV7-9 and TRBJ2-5, is DTGVSQNPRHKITKRGQNVTFRCDPISEHNRLYWYRQTLGQGPEFLTYFQNEAQLEKSRLLSDRFSAERPKGSFSTLEIQRTEQGDSAMYLCASVDVQETQYFGPGTRLLVL.

This chain links TRBV7-9 with TRBJ1-1, with D uncertain. Trimming shortened V by 5 bases and J by 5 bases, and 3 bases separated the two germline ends. The CDR3 is 10 amino acids. Germline V gene lookup returns CDR1 SEHNR and CDR2 FQNEAQ (reference sequence). The CDR3 DNA sequence: TGTGCCAGCAGCCATACTGAAGCTTTCTTT. This sequence encodes CASSHTEAFF.

The chain is built from TRBV7-2 and TRBJ2-3; the D gene could be TRBD1 or TRBD2 (5 bases each). Germline CDR1 SGHTA, CDR2 FQGNSA. This CDR3 has 14 amino acids. Trimming took 11 bases from V and 10 from J, leaving 25 bases between them. CDR3 amino acids: CAVPGVRAFEAQYF. The CDR3 coding sequence is TGTGCCGTGCCCGGGGTCAGGGCTTTTGAGGCGCAGTATTTT.

This clonotype occurred a few times. The chain links TRBV18 to TRBJ1-1, with a tentative D call TRBD1 (6 bases). This CDR3 is 13 amino acids long. The germline V gene has CDR1 KGHSH and CDR2 LQKENI. Deletions cut 2 bases from V and 6 bases from J, with 10 bases between. As DNA, the CDR3 is TGTGCCAGCTCACCAGGACAGAGGGCTGAAGCTTTCTTT. It yields the protein CASSPGQRAEAFF.

The genes are TRBV4-2 and TRBJ2-5; 12 nucleotides line up with TRBD1. The germline gives CDR1 LGHNA, CDR2 YNFKEQ. V was clipped by 1 base and J by 5 bases; unmatched bases: 8. The CDR3 runs to 17 residues. In DNA form, the CDR3 reads TGTGCCAGCAGCCAAGCTTGGGGGACAGGGGGCGGCGAGACCCAGTACTTC. It translates to CASSQAWGTGGGETQYF.

In this sample, this clonotype turned up many times. The genes are TRBV6-5 and TRBJ1-2; D possibly corresponds to TRBD1 (5 bases). The V gene's germline CDR1 is MNHEY and CDR2 SVGAGI. This CDR3 region has 14 residues. Trimming removed 5 bases from V and 5 bases from J, with 15 bases in between. The CDR3 nucleotides are TGTGCCAGCAGTCCCGGCGGGGGAGGTTATGGCTACACCTTC. Translating it yields CASSPGGGGYGYTF.

Many counts were recorded for this clonotype. The chain is built from TRBV5-6 and TRBJ2-5; D is undetermined. Germline V lookup: CDR1 SGHDT, CDR2 YYEEEE. The V and J ends lost 4 bases and 0 bases respectively, with 7 bases between them. This CDR3 is built from 13 residues. CDR3 in amino acids: CASSPSYQETQYF. CDR3 in DNA: TGTGCCAGCAGCCCGTCCTACCAAGAGACCCAGTACTTC.

In this sample, this clonotype turned up a few times. The gene calls are TRBV3-1 and TRBJ1-1; D ambiguous. Trimming removed 5 bases at V and 7 bases at J, with 17 bases between. The CDR3 is made up of 14 amino acids. The germline gives CDR1 LGHDT, CDR2 YNNKEL (reference sequence). The CDR3, as DNA: TGTGCCAGCAGCTCACCTACCGTCAGGAGTGAAGCTTTCTTT. Translation: CASSSPTVRSEAFF.

The genes are TRBV28 and TRBJ1-2; the D gene is possibly TRBD1 (5 bases). Germline V gene sequence: CDR1 MDHEN, CDR2 SYDVKM. This CDR3 spans 13 amino acids. The V and J ends lost 6 bases and 3 bases respectively, with 11 bases between them. The CDR3 loop reads CASRPGTHYGYTF. The CDR3 region has the DNA TGTGCCAGCAGGCCCGGGACGCACTATGGCTACACCTTC.

The sample holds many counts of this clonotype. CDR3 DNA: TGTGCCAGCAGCGCAGCTGCGTTCACAGATACGCAGTATTTT. Protein sequence: CASSAAAFTDTQYF. The chain employs TRBV7-2 and TRBJ2-3; no definite D call. The V gene lost 5 bases and the J gene lost 2 bases, with 11 bases spanning the gap. Per the germline V gene, CDR1 is SGHTA and CDR2 is FQGNSA. The CDR3 covers 14 residues.

Ten or more counts support this clonotype. The genes are TRBV7-3 and TRBJ1-1; D ambiguous. The CDR3 sequence is 13 residues long. CDR1 SGHTA and CDR2 FQGTGA come from the germline V gene. The V end was cut by 6 bases, the J end by 0 bases, with 8 bases between. CDR3 region: CASSEGVNTEAFF. DNA of the CDR3: TGTGCCAGCAGTGAGGGAGTGAACACTGAAGCTTTCTTT.